Each of the 5 T cell receptor beta chains below was sequenced from the same sample in a study of blood T cell repertoires in COVID-19. The data were produced by immunoSEQ multiplex PCR, yet TCRdb's version contains in-frame clones alone and is incomplete. The sample holds approximately 99,000 clones, approximately 82% seen once. Material: peripheral blood. The origin of the receptors is an older woman with acute or convalescent COVID-19.

The CDR3, as DNA: TGTGCCAGCGCCAGGCCTTATGGCTACACCTTC. Protein: CASARPYGYTF. The V call is TRBV28, the J call TRBJ1-2, with D unclear. The CDR3 is 11 residues long. Trimming took 8 bases from V and 5 from J, leaving 9 bases between them. Germline CDR1 is MDHEN and CDR2 is SYDVKM.

J is TRBJ1-5 and V is TRBV2, with D perhaps matching TRBD1 (5 bases). The germline V gene has CDR1 SNHLY and CDR2 FYNNEI. The CDR3 has 15 residues. V was cut by 8 bases and J by 0 bases, with 14 bases left in between. The CDR3 coding sequence is TGTGCCAGCGGAGGGACGGATAATAGCAATCAGCCCCAGCATTTT. It is translated as CASGGTDNSNQPQHF.

The chain couples TRBV28 to TRBJ2-4; D remains ambiguous. V lost 5 bases, J lost 2 bases, and 16 bases lay in between. The CDR3 extends over 16 amino acids. Germline V gives CDR1 MDHEN, CDR2 SYDVKM. CDR3 sequence (DNA): TGTGCCAGCAGTCCGCCCTGGGCAGACCCCAAAAACATTCAGTACTTC. Protein product: CASSPPWADPKNIQYF.

The rearrangement joins TRBV9 to TRBJ1-1, with D possibly being TRBD1 (6 bases). The CDR3 loop spans 15 amino acids. Germline CDR1 SGDLS, CDR2 YYNGEE. Between the trimmed V and J ends, which lost 3 bases and 1 base, there was a span of 13 bases. In nucleotides, the CDR3 is TGTGCCAGCAGCGCGGGAGGGGGGCGGAACACTGAAGCTTTCTTT. It translates to CASSAGGGRNTEAFF. The whole variable domain, filled in from reference TRBV9 and TRBJ1-1, reads DSGVTQTPKHLITATGQRVTLRCSPRSGDLSVYWYQQSLDQGLQFLIQYYNGEERAKGNILERFSAQQFPDLHSELNLSSLELGDSALYFCASSAGGGRNTEAFFGQGTRLTVV.

The J gene is TRBJ2-3, the V gene TRBV1; the table's TRBD2 call for D was not verified on the DNA. TRBV1 corresponds to a pseudogene. The CDR3 sequence is 17 residues long. CDR3 amino acids: CTSSGNLALFSTDTQYF. DNA of the CDR3: TGCACCAGCAGCGGCAACTTAGCGCTTTTTAGTACAGATACGCAGTATTTT.